The 22 T cell receptor beta chains below come from one sample, sequenced in a study of beta chain features in type 1 diabetes. Since all of the isolated RNA was reverse transcribed, expressed TCRB transcripts were what got sequenced. Sequenced by immunoSEQ multiplex PCR; TCRdb stores in-frame clones only, minus some. The repertoire holds over 120,000 clones, with over 9.5% as singletons. Sequencing was performed on naive CD4+ T cells from blood. All receptors come from a young man in good health.

V is TRBV19 and J is TRBJ2-3; D unresolved. The CDR3 spans 14 residues. Deletions cut 5 bases from V and 6 bases from J, with 15 bases between. CDR1 is LNHDA, CDR2 SQIVND, per germline (reference sequence). The CDR3 here is CASSDRVGVDTQYF. CDR3 sequence (DNA): TGTGCCAGTAGTGACCGGGTTGGTGTCGATACGCAGTATTTT.

The chain recombines TRBV7-3 with TRBJ2-1; 13 positions agree with TRBD2. CDR3 size: 15 residues. The germline CDR1 and CDR2 sequences are SGHTA and FQGTGA. V shed 5 bases and J 4 bases; nucleotides not matched to a gene: 2. The CDR3 DNA follows: TGTGCCAGCAGCATGACTAGCGGGGGGTACAATGAGCAGTTCTTC. The encoded protein is CASSMTSGGYNEQFF.

The chain employs TRBV27 and TRBJ2-7; 10 bases match TRBD1. J was trimmed by 7 bases and V by 4 bases; bases with no gene match: 10. The CDR3 has 15 residues. Germline V gives CDR1 MNHEY, CDR2 SMNVEV (reference sequence). CDR3: CASSSGQGGPEEQYF. CDR3 DNA sequence: TGTGCCAGCAGTTCCGGACAGGGGGGCCCAGAAGAGCAGTACTTC.

This clone was found many times. This rearrangement joins TRBV19 to TRBJ1-1, with 8 bases that match TRBD1. J gave up 1 base and V 5 bases, and 3 bases lay outside the gene matches. CDR3 length: 14 residues. Germline CDR1 is LNHDA and CDR2 is SQIVND (reference sequence). The CDR3 DNA reads TGTGCCAGTAGTCGGACAGGGCAGAACACTGAAGCTTTCTTT. Translating it yields CASSRTGQNTEAFF. Supplemented by reference TRBV19 and TRBJ1-1, the full variable domain reads DGGITQSPKYLFRKEGQNVTLSCEQNLNHDAMYWYRQDPGQGLRLIYYSQIVNDFQKGDIAEGYSVSREKKESFPLTVTSAQKNPTAFYLCASSRTGQNTEAFFGQGTRLTVV.

The chain uses TRBV7-2 and TRBJ2-2; 11 bases are shared with TRBD1. V trimming: 3 bases; J trimming: 7 bases; junction bases outside the gene matches: 4. The CDR3 is 15 amino acids. The germline gives CDR1 SGHTA, CDR2 FQGNSA. The CDR3: CASSLGTGGIGELFF. Written as DNA, the CDR3 is TGTGCCAGCAGCTTGGGGACAGGGGGGATCGGGGAGCTGTTTTTT.

The rearrangement uses TRBV7-3 and TRBJ2-5, with TRBD2 identical over 8 bases. CDR1 is SGHTA, CDR2 FQGTGA, per germline. V lost 0 bases, J lost 1 base, and 13 bases stayed unmatched. The CDR3 covers 19 residues. The chain's CDR3 is CASSLTGGPPAGAQETQYF. CDR3 DNA sequence: TGTGCCAGCAGCTTAACGGGTGGCCCGCCAGCGGGGGCCCAAGAGACCCAGTACTTC.

Turning to this clone: Within the sample, other DNA sequences also encode this same CDR3. J is TRBJ1-5 and V is TRBV19; D unresolved. There are 12 residues in the CDR3. V was pared by 2 bases and J by 7 bases, with 6 bases between. Looked up from germline, CDR1 is LNHDA and CDR2 is SQIVND (reference sequence). CDR3 region: CASSIRGQPQHF. The CDR3 nucleotides are TGTGCCAGTAGTATAAGAGGGCAGCCCCAGCATTTT.

The chain carries TRBV7-2 and TRBJ1-1; 8 bases line up with TRBD1. Losses at the gene ends were 5 bases for V and 5 bases for J; bases not matched to a gene: 7. This CDR3 region has 14 residues. Germline loops: CDR1 SGHTA, CDR2 FQGNSA. The CDR3 reads CASSPGTGRTEAFF. CDR3 DNA sequence: TGTGCCAGCAGCCCGGGGACAGGCAGAACTGAAGCTTTCTTT.

In its sample, this clone was seen many times. The J gene is TRBJ2-5, the V gene TRBV11-2; 7 bases align to TRBD2. The CDR3 extends over 13 amino acids. The trim removed 5 bases at V and 3 bases at J, leaving 3 bases unmatched. The V gene's germline CDR1 is SGHAT and CDR2 FQNNGV. CDR3 nucleotide sequence: TGTGCCAGCAGCCCGGGACTAAAAGAGACCCAGTACTTC. Amino acid sequence: CASSPGLKETQYF.

There are a few counts of this clone. The chain uses TRBV29-1 and TRBJ2-3, with 15 bases aligning to TRBD2. J was trimmed by 6 bases and V by 5 bases; bases with no gene match: 6. Germline CDR1 is SQVTM and CDR2 is ANQGSEA. The CDR3 has 15 residues. The CDR3 protein is CSVIVGLAGGDTQYF. CDR3 DNA sequence: TGCAGCGTTATTGTTGGACTAGCGGGGGGGGATACGCAGTATTTT.

This sequence joins TRBV18 and TRBJ1-5, with TRBD1 identical over 7 bases. V shed 5 bases and J 0 bases; nucleotides not matched to a gene: 7. Germline CDR1 is KGHSH and CDR2 is LQKENI. This CDR3 comprises 16 residues. The CDR3 nucleotides are TGTGCCAGCTCAGAGGGACAGCTCTATAGCAATCAGCCCCAGCATTTT. Protein product: CASSEGQLYSNQPQHF. The whole variable domain, remainder taken from reference TRBV18 and TRBJ1-5, is NAGVMQNPRHLVRRRGQEARLRCSPMKGHSHVYWYRQLPEEGLKFMVYLQKENIIDESGMPKERFSAEFPKEGPSILRIQQVVRGDSAAYFCASSEGQLYSNQPQHFGDGTRLSIL.

As regards this clone: The sample carries other DNA sequences with the same CDR3. V and J are TRBV27 and TRBJ2-7; TRBD2 matches at 14 bases. The V segment lost 5 bases and the J segment 4 bases; nucleotides outside the gene matches: 4. Per the germline V gene, CDR1 is MNHEY and CDR2 is SMNVEV (reference sequence). This CDR3 contains 15 residues. CDR3 loop: CASSARLAGGYEQYF. The CDR3 DNA follows: TGTGCCAGCAGTGCGAGACTAGCGGGGGGGTACGAGCAGTACTTC.

This clone has ten or more counts. V and J are TRBV29-1 and TRBJ2-1; 9 bases are shared with TRBD1. Germline CDR1 and CDR2: SQVTM and ANQGSEA. The CDR3 is 14 amino acids. With 4 bases clipped from V and 6 bases from J, the junction kept 7 bases outside the gene matches. The CDR3 bases are TGCAGCGTTGGACAGGGGGGCGCAGGCAATGAGCAGTTCTTC. It codes for CSVGQGGAGNEQFF.

This sequence joins TRBV23-1 and TRBJ1-5; the D gene is possibly TRBD1 (6 bases). TRBV23-1 is assigned to the ORF class and has an uncertain function. The CDR3 sequence is 19 residues long. Deletions cut 2 bases from V and 0 bases from J, with 20 bases between. CDR3 residues: CASSQVKLGTNYSNQPQHF. In DNA, the CDR3 is TGCGCCAGCAGTCAAGTCAAGCTCGGGACAAATTATAGCAATCAGCCCCAGCATTTT.

This clone was observed a handful of times. The V gene is TRBV30, the J gene TRBJ1-6, with D unresolved. Trimming cost V 1 base and J 8 bases, with 3 bases left between them. CDR3 length: 11 amino acids. The V gene's germline CDR1 is GTSNPN and CDR2 SVGIG (reference sequence). This CDR3 is CAWSADSPLHF. The CDR3 bases are TGTGCCTGGAGTGCGGATTCACCCCTCCACTTT. The full variable domain, completed using reference TRBV30 and TRBJ1-6, is SQTIHQWPATLVQPVGSPLSLECTVEGTSNPNLYWYRQAAGRGLQLLFYSVGIGQISSEVPQNLSASRPQDRQFILSSKKLLLSDSGFYLCAWSADSPLHFGNGTRLTVT.

This clone has a handful of counts. The V gene is TRBV4-2, the J gene TRBJ1-6; TRBD1 agrees at 7 bases. Per the germline V gene, CDR1 is LGHNA and CDR2 is YNFKEQ. After removal of 0 bases from V and 7 bases from J, the junction contained 3 bases not matched to a gene. This CDR3 has 15 residues. The CDR3, as DNA: TGTGCCAGCAGCCAAGAGGGACAGAAAAATTCACCCCTCCACTTT. Amino acids: CASSQEGQKNSPLHF.

J is TRBJ2-3 and V is TRBV28; TRBD2 matches at 8 bases. The CDR3 sequence is 14 residues long. V lost 7 bases to trimming and J lost 3 bases; unmatched junction nucleotides: 6. Germline CDR1 reads MDHEN; CDR2 reads SYDVKM. CDR3 amino acids: CASNYGGATDTQYF. CDR3 in DNA: TGTGCCAGCAACTACGGGGGGGCAACAGATACGCAGTATTTT.

This clone turned up a few times. The V gene is TRBV5-1, the J gene TRBJ1-1; 7 bases match TRBD1. Germline loops: CDR1 SGHRS, CDR2 YFSETQ. The CDR3 has 15 residues. Germline trimming cut 4 bases from V and 6 bases from J; bases unmatched to any gene: 12. The DNA for the CDR3 is TGCGCCAGCAGCCTGCAAGGGGGCGGTGTCGCTGAAGCTTTCTTT. Translating it yields CASSLQGGGVAEAFF.

Remarks on this clone: At one boundary the junction diverges from the germline segment, which might be a read error. Other DNA sequences of this sample code for an identical CDR3. The V and J genes are TRBV2 and TRBJ1-6; 8 bases agree with TRBD1. The CDR3 runs to 13 residues. The germline gives CDR1 SNHLY, CDR2 FYNNEI. The CDR3 sequence: CAGGDRGNSPLHF. DNA of the CDR3: TGCGCCGGCGGAGACAGGGGTAATTCACCCCTCCACTTT.

This chain connects TRBV14 to TRBJ2-1, with TRBD2 matching 11 bases. The ends lost 1 base at V and 8 bases at J; junction bases unmatched: 13. The CDR3 runs to 18 residues. CDR1 is SGHDN and CDR2 is FVKESK in the germline V gene. The CDR3 DNA reads as TGTGCCAGCAGCCAAGTCCCAGTAGCGGGGGGGGCCAGGGATGAGCAGTTCTTC. This sequence encodes CASSQVPVAGGARDEQFF.

Here the CDR3 reads CASSGGEGGSDNEQFF. CDR3 sequence (DNA): TGTGCCAGCAGCGGGGGGGAGGGGGGATCCGACAATGAGCAGTTCTTC. The V and J genes are TRBV9 and TRBJ2-1; D may be TRBD2 (7 bases). Trimming removed 3 bases at V and 5 bases at J, with 18 bases between. Per the germline V gene, CDR1 is SGDLS and CDR2 is YYNGEE. CDR3 size: 16 residues.

The V call is TRBV15, the J call TRBJ2-3; 12 bases agree with TRBD1. Trimming cost V 1 base and J 5 bases; bases outside gene matches: 4. The CDR3 has 16 amino acids. Germline-derived CDR1 and CDR2 are LNHNV and YYDKDF (reference sequence). CDR3 amino acids: CATSRGDRGQQDTQYF. CDR3 in DNA: TGTGCCACCAGCAGAGGGGACAGGGGGCAGCAAGATACGCAGTATTTT. The full variable domain, in which reference TRBV15 and TRBJ2-3 provide the parts outside the CDR3, is DAMVIQNPRYQVTQFGKPVTLSCSQTLNHNVMYWYQQKSSQAPKLLFHYYDKDFNNEADTPDNFQSRRPNTSFCFLDIRSPGLGDTAMYLCATSRGDRGQQDTQYFGPGTRLTVL.